This T cell receptor beta chain was identified during a study of human T cells and chemical hapten exposure. The V gene's germline CDR1 is KGHDR and CDR2 SFDVKD. This CDR3 contains 16 residues. Trimming took 5 bases from V and 0 from J, leaving 15 bases between them. This clonotype was counted between two and nine times. The time point denotes: patch test 2, 6 weeks after DPC sensitization. Noted treatment: therapeutic diphenylcyclopropenone sensitization with weekly scalp DPC. TCRdb called the RACE reads again in MiXCR, with one record for every CDR3 protein. Of about 100,000 distinct CDR3 sequences in the sample, 11% were seen once.

The sample in question was whole blood, obtained in connection with sensitization to the hapten diphenylcyclopropenone (DPC). V gene TRBV24-1 combines with J gene TRBJ1-2; D not certain. The receptor's source is a middle-aged woman with alopecia areata. Some clones in this sample may be carry-over from other donors' samples. CDR3 protein: CATSAAIPGANYGYTF. The DNA for the CDR3 is TGTGCCACCAGTGCCGCGATTCCCGGAGCTAACTATGGCTACACCTTC.